The 8 T cell receptor beta chains given below trace back to one sample, sequenced in a study of blood T cells in healthy people across ages. A second PCR, run for roughly 7 to 12 cycles, used a sample-barcoded 5' primer plus a J-beta primer mix. MiXCR was run by TCRdb on the 5' RACE reads, yielding one entry per CDR3 protein. The sample yields 650,000 to 700,000 distinct CDR3 sequences, more than 45% seen once. The specimen sequenced was blood. These receptors originate from a woman aged 80 or over in good health.

This clonotype was seen many times. The chain is built from TRBV3-1 and TRBJ2-5; D gene unclear. CDR3 length: 14 residues. Per germline, CDR1 LGHDT and CDR2 YNNKEL (reference sequence). Trimming shortened V by 0 bases and J by 4 bases, and 9 bases separated the two germline ends. This CDR3 is CASSQEGFGETQYF. DNA of the CDR3: TGTGCCAGCAGCCAAGAAGGGTTTGGAGAGACCCAGTACTTC.

Only a few counts were recorded for this clonotype. A much larger clone sits a single nucleotide away, making a read error possible. The CDR3 sequence is CASRGVGQTISYNEQYF. In DNA, the CDR3 is TGTGCCAGCAGGGGAGTGGGACAGACAATCTCCTACAATGAGCAGTACTTC. The chain has TRBV27 and TRBJ2-1, with 7 nucleotides matching TRBD1. The DNA end is a closer match to TRBJ2-7, so the J assignment may be wrong. Germline lookup yields CDR1 MNHEY and CDR2 SMNVEV (reference sequence). CDR3 length: 17 amino acids.

The V gene is TRBV24-1, the J gene TRBJ2-1; 7 bases are a match to TRBD1. The J call is doubtful: the DNA matches TRBJ2-7 better. CDR1 is KGHDR, CDR2 SFDVKD, per germline. The CDR3 length is 17 residues. CDR3: CATSDPGGRSSYNEQYF. The CDR3, as DNA: TGTGCCACCAGTGATCCAGGGGGTCGAAGCTCCTACAATGAGCAGTACTTC.

Of note for this clonotype: A single base separates this from a much larger clone, so it may be a read error. The chain has TRBV27 and TRBJ2-5; 7 bases align to TRBD1. Germline V gene data show CDR1 as MNHEY and CDR2 as SMNVEV (reference sequence). CDR3 length: 13 amino acids. The CDR3 sequence: CASSEDRQEAQYF. CDR3 nucleotides: TGTGCCAGCAGTGAGGACAGGCAAGAGGCCCAGTACTTC.

As for this clonotype: A much bigger clone sits one base away, suggesting this may be a read error. The J gene is TRBJ2-3, the V gene TRBV9; maybe TRBD2 (7 bases). CDR1 is SGDLS, CDR2 YYNGEE, per germline. Trimming took 7 bases from V and 3 from J, leaving 18 bases between them. CDR3 length equals 15 residues. CDR3 protein: CASGKWEGVTDTQYF. CDR3 bases: TGTGCCAGCGGCAAGTGGGAGGGGGTAACAGATACGCAGTATTTT.

The chain couples TRBV25-1 to TRBJ2-1; a possible D gene is TRBD2 (5 bases). Between the trimmed V and J ends, which lost 7 bases and 7 bases, there was a span of 14 bases. Germline V gene data show CDR1 as MGHDK and CDR2 as SYGVNS. This CDR3 is built from 13 residues. This CDR3 is CASMSGSGNEQFF. CDR3 DNA sequence: TGTGCCAGCATGAGTGGGAGTGGAAATGAGCAGTTCTTC.

The V call is TRBV20-1, the J call TRBJ2-5; D tentatively reads TRBD1 or TRBD2 (5 bases each). The V gene lost 1 base and the J gene lost 13 bases, with 16 bases spanning the gap. Per the germline V gene, CDR1 is DFQATT and CDR2 is SNEGSKA (reference sequence). This CDR3 comprises 12 residues. The CDR3 loop is CSARGDGYQGYF. Here the CDR3 DNA reads TGCAGTGCTAGAGGGGACGGATACCAGGGGTACTTC.

This clonotype was detected ten times or more. The rearrangement links TRBV6-6 to TRBJ1-2; TRBD1 matches 9 bases. The length of the CDR3 is 16 residues. The V segment lost 5 bases and the J segment 1 base; nucleotides outside the gene matches: 8. Germline CDR1 and CDR2: MNHNY and SVGAGI (reference sequence). The CDR3 bases are TGTGCCAGCAGTGGCCGGGACAGGGTTTTTAACTATGGCTACACCTTC. Amino acids: CASSGRDRVFNYGYTF.